Listed below are T cell receptor beta chains from one sample, sequenced in a study of T cells in Graves' hyperthyroidism and ophthalmopathy. TCRdb passed the multiplex PCR reads through MiXCR, listing each CDR3 protein once. Of 350,000 to 450,000 distinct CDR3 sequences listed, around 15% are singletons. Sequencing input: blood. The source is a man over 45 with Graves' ophthalmopathy. CDR3s include the opening cysteine and the closing phenylalanine or tryptophan. The D gene is left open where the match is weak. Only part of the rows carry a size: once, few, many, or a class if the clone is expanded.

d_gene: TRBD1; abundance: -; j_gene: TRBJ1-4; v_gene: TRBV6-1; CDR3nt: TGTGCCAGCAGCCGGGACAGGGGGCCGAGTAATGAAAAACTGTTTTTT; CDR3aa: CASSRDRGPSNEKLFF
d_gene: TRBD1; abundance: -; j_gene: TRBJ2-1; v_gene: TRBV20-1; CDR3nt: TGCAGTGCATTCAGGGGGCTCAATGAGCAGTTCTTC; CDR3aa: CSAFRGLNEQFF
d_gene: TRBD1; abundance: few; j_gene: TRBJ2-4; v_gene: TRBV19; CDR3nt: TGTGCCAGTAGTATCCAACCCGGGACAGGCCCTAAAAACATTCAGTACTTC; CDR3aa: CASSIQPGTGPKNIQYF
d_gene: TRBD2; abundance: many; j_gene: TRBJ2-1; v_gene: TRBV12-3/TRBV12-4; CDR3nt: TGTGCCAGCATGGGGACTAGCTCCTACAATGAGCAGTTCTTC; CDR3aa: CASMGTSSYNEQFF
d_gene: TRBD2; abundance: many; j_gene: TRBJ2-1; v_gene: TRBV28; CDR3nt: TGTGCCAGCAGTACCGGGGAGGGCCTCGACAATGAGCAGTTCTTC; CDR3aa: CASSTGEGLDNEQFF
d_gene: TRBD2; abundance: few; j_gene: TRBJ2-3; v_gene: TRBV3-1; CDR3nt: TGTGCCAGCAGCCAAGTCTCTGCGGGAGGGAGGTCAGATACGCAGTATTTT; CDR3aa: CASSQVSAGGRSDTQYF
d_gene: -; abundance: many; j_gene: TRBJ1-5; v_gene: TRBV9; CDR3nt: TGTGCCAGCAGCGGTGCAGGGGAGAGCAATCAGCCCCAGCATTTT; CDR3aa: CASSGAGESNQPQHF
d_gene: TRBD1; abundance: many; j_gene: TRBJ1-2; v_gene: TRBV2; CDR3nt: TGTGCCAGCGACGAAAGGACAGGGGTGGTAAACTATGGCTACACCTTC; CDR3aa: CASDERTGVVNYGYTF
d_gene: -; abundance: many; j_gene: TRBJ1-4; v_gene: TRBV28; CDR3nt: TGTGCCACCGAGGGGGGTCATGGGAGTAGTGAAAAACTGTTTTTT; CDR3aa: CATEGGHGSSEKLFF
d_gene: -; abundance: -; j_gene: TRBJ2-7; v_gene: TRBV27; CDR3nt: TGTGCCAGCAGTGCCCAGCCCCGCCAATTCTACGAGCAGTACTTC; CDR3aa: CASSAQPRQFYEQYF
d_gene: -; abundance: many; j_gene: TRBJ1-5; v_gene: TRBV6-2/TRBV6-3; CDR3nt: TGTGCCAGCAGTTACGGCGAGAGGAATCAGCCCCAGCATTTT; CDR3aa: CASSYGERNQPQHF
d_gene: TRBD1; abundance: many; j_gene: TRBJ2-4; v_gene: TRBV6-1; CDR3nt: TGTGCCAGCAGTCTCAGGGGGCCCCAGGACATTCAGTACTTC; CDR3aa: CASSLRGPQDIQYF
d_gene: -; abundance: many; j_gene: TRBJ1-1; v_gene: TRBV20-1; CDR3nt: TGCAGTGTGACGAGCGATGTCCCTGAAGCTTTCTTT; CDR3aa: CSVTSDVPEAFF
d_gene: -; abundance: many; j_gene: TRBJ2-1; v_gene: TRBV30; CDR3nt: TGTGCCTGGACCCGTTGGGACAATGAGCAGTTCTTC; CDR3aa: CAWTRWDNEQFF
d_gene: -; abundance: many; j_gene: TRBJ2-7; v_gene: TRBV4-1; CDR3nt: TGCGCCAGCAGCCTCCTTCCTCAGATCAGCTCCTACGAGCAGTACTTC; CDR3aa: CASSLLPQISSYEQYF
d_gene: -; abundance: few; j_gene: TRBJ1-2; v_gene: TRBV29-1; CDR3nt: TGCAGCGTTGGGGGGGGGCTCTATGGCTACACCTTC; CDR3aa: CSVGGGLYGYTF
d_gene: -; abundance: many; j_gene: TRBJ1-1; v_gene: TRBV7-6; CDR3nt: TGTGCCAGCAGCCCACGAATTGGGGCTGAAGCTTTCTTT; CDR3aa: CASSPRIGAEAFF
d_gene: TRBD1; abundance: -; j_gene: TRBJ1-1; v_gene: TRBV27; CDR3nt: TGTGCCAGCAGTTTTCGGTCACAGGGGAATCCTTTCTTT; CDR3aa: CASSFRSQGNPFF
d_gene: -; abundance: -; j_gene: TRBJ2-5; v_gene: TRBV27; CDR3nt: TGTGCCAGCAGTTTATCAGGGCTGGAGACCCAGTACTTC; CDR3aa: CASSLSGLETQYF
d_gene: -; abundance: -; j_gene: TRBJ2-3; v_gene: TRBV20-1; CDR3nt: TGCAGTGCTAGGCGGACTCCCATTATGGATACGCAGTATTTT; CDR3aa: CSARRTPIMDTQYF
d_gene: TRBD1; abundance: few; j_gene: TRBJ2-7; v_gene: TRBV19; CDR3nt: TGTGCCAGTAGTATTACGGGACAGGGTACCTACGAGCAGTACTTC; CDR3aa: CASSITGQGTYEQYF
d_gene: TRBD1; abundance: -; j_gene: TRBJ1-1; v_gene: TRBV9; CDR3nt: TGTGCCAGCAGCCCGAGGACAGGGGGCGCATCTGAAGCTTTCTTT; CDR3aa: CASSPRTGGASEAFF
d_gene: TRBD1; abundance: many; j_gene: TRBJ1-6; v_gene: TRBV7-9; CDR3nt: TGTGCCAGCAGCTTAAGGGGACAGGAAAATTCACCCCTCCACTTT; CDR3aa: CASSLRGQENSPLHF
d_gene: TRBD1; abundance: few; j_gene: TRBJ1-2; v_gene: TRBV10-3; CDR3nt: TGTGCCATCAGCCCGAACAGGGACAGGGCGTCGGACTATGGCTACACCTTC; CDR3aa: CAISPNRDRASDYGYTF
d_gene: TRBD2; abundance: many; j_gene: TRBJ2-7; v_gene: TRBV20-1; CDR3nt: TGCAGTGCTAGAGACCCGGGACTAGCGAGTTACGAGCAGTACTTC; CDR3aa: CSARDPGLASYEQYF
d_gene: -; abundance: few; j_gene: TRBJ2-5; v_gene: TRBV6-1; CDR3nt: TGTGCCAGCAGTGATGTATGGGAGACCCAGTACTTC; CDR3aa: CASSDVWETQYF
d_gene: -; abundance: -; j_gene: TRBJ2-2; v_gene: TRBV4-1; CDR3nt: TGCGCCAGCAGCCCCGCCTCCGTTGGAGCGGGCACCGGGGAGCTGTTTTTT; CDR3aa: CASSPASVGAGTGELFF
d_gene: -; abundance: few; j_gene: TRBJ2-1; v_gene: TRBV20-1; CDR3nt: TGCAGTGCTGTCAGCGGCTCCTACAATGAGCAGTTCTTC; CDR3aa: CSAVSGSYNEQFF
d_gene: TRBD1; abundance: -; j_gene: TRBJ1-1; v_gene: TRBV19; CDR3nt: TGTGCCAGTAGTCCATGGGACAGGGTCAACACTGAAGCTTTCTTT; CDR3aa: CASSPWDRVNTEAFF
d_gene: -; abundance: many; j_gene: TRBJ2-7; v_gene: TRBV27; CDR3nt: TGTGCCAGCAGTTTGCGACGGGGCTACGAGCAGTACTTC; CDR3aa: CASSLRRGYEQYF
d_gene: TRBD1; abundance: many; j_gene: TRBJ2-7; v_gene: TRBV29-1; CDR3nt: TGCAGCGTTCTTACAGGGGTCGAGCAGTACTTC; CDR3aa: CSVLTGVEQYF
d_gene: TRBD1; abundance: -; j_gene: TRBJ2-3; v_gene: TRBV7-9; CDR3nt: TGTGCCAGCAGCGAAGACCGGGACAGGGTTTCCCCCCGCACAGATACGCAGTATTTT; CDR3aa: CASSEDRDRVSPRTDTQYF
d_gene: -; abundance: many; j_gene: TRBJ2-7; v_gene: TRBV29-1; CDR3nt: TGCAGCGGAAAAAGGACCGGGTCCTACGAGCAGTACTTC; CDR3aa: CSGKRTGSYEQYF
d_gene: -; abundance: many; j_gene: TRBJ2-7; v_gene: TRBV20-1; CDR3nt: TGCAGTGCTCGCACCGGGACACCACTCTACGAGCAGTACTTC; CDR3aa: CSARTGTPLYEQYF
d_gene: -; abundance: many; j_gene: TRBJ2-4; v_gene: TRBV20-1; CDR3nt: TGCAGTGCTAGCCCGGGAGAGAGTAGCATTCAGTACTTC; CDR3aa: CSASPGESSIQYF
d_gene: TRBD1; abundance: many; j_gene: TRBJ2-2; v_gene: TRBV2; CDR3nt: TGTGCCAGCAGAGGACAGGGTCAATCCGGGGAGCTGTTTTTT; CDR3aa: CASRGQGQSGELFF
d_gene: -; abundance: -; j_gene: TRBJ1-3; v_gene: TRBV30; CDR3nt: TGTGCCTGGAGTGTGAGGGGCCATGTTGGAAACACCATATATTTT; CDR3aa: CAWSVRGHVGNTIYF
d_gene: -; abundance: many; j_gene: TRBJ1-1; v_gene: TRBV2; CDR3nt: TGTGCCAGCAGTGATACGAGGGTGAACACTGAAGCTTTCTTT; CDR3aa: CASSDTRVNTEAFF
d_gene: -; abundance: many; j_gene: TRBJ1-1; v_gene: TRBV7-9; CDR3nt: TGTGCCAGCAGCCTCCGGGAAGACACTGAAGCTTTCTTT; CDR3aa: CASSLREDTEAFF
d_gene: TRBD2; abundance: few; j_gene: TRBJ2-3; v_gene: TRBV29-1; CDR3nt: TGCAGCGTGGGCGAACTAGCGGGAGGGCCTTATACGCAGTATTTT; CDR3aa: CSVGELAGGPYTQYF
d_gene: -; abundance: many; j_gene: TRBJ1-2; v_gene: TRBV20-1; CDR3nt: TGCAGTGCTAGAGTAGTCGGTGCAATCTATGGCTACACCTTC; CDR3aa: CSARVVGAIYGYTF
d_gene: TRBD2; abundance: -; j_gene: TRBJ2-1; v_gene: TRBV18; CDR3nt: TGTGCCAGCTCACCGTCCAGCGGGAGCTCCTACAATGAGCAGTTCTTC; CDR3aa: CASSPSSGSSYNEQFF
d_gene: -; abundance: -; j_gene: TRBJ2-1; v_gene: TRBV7-6; CDR3nt: TGTGCCAGCAGCTCTCCCGACGTCTACAATGAGCAGTTCTTC; CDR3aa: CASSSPDVYNEQFF
d_gene: -; abundance: many; j_gene: TRBJ2-1; v_gene: TRBV7-2; CDR3nt: TGTGCCAGCAGCTTACGGGCTAGTGGGCTTGACAGCTACAATGAGCAGTTCTTC; CDR3aa: CASSLRASGLDSYNEQFF
d_gene: -; abundance: many; j_gene: TRBJ1-2; v_gene: TRBV7-2; CDR3nt: TGTGCCAGCACCAGGGTTGGCTACACCTTC; CDR3aa: CASTRVGYTF
d_gene: TRBD2; abundance: many; j_gene: TRBJ2-3; v_gene: TRBV2; CDR3nt: TGTGCCAGCAGTGTCACTCCTAGCGGGAGGGCAGATACGCAGTATTTT; CDR3aa: CASSVTPSGRADTQYF